The 17 T cell receptor beta chains listed next were all sequenced from one sample in a study of Graves' ophthalmopathy and Graves' hyperthyroidism. Scientists amplified the TCR beta CDR3 regions from RNA transcripts. An opening RT-PCR round employed HTBI primers and preceded a second-round multiplex PCR. TCRdb used MiXCR to reprocess the multiplex PCR reads, holding one entry per CDR3 protein. The sample shows roughly 610,000 distinct CDR3 sequences, about 20% of them seen only once. Material for sequencing was peripheral blood. The source of these receptors is a woman under 30 with stable Graves' hyperthyroidism. Some clones in this sample may be carry-over from other donors' samples.

This clonotype was recorded many times. The chain couples TRBV12-3 or TRBV12-4 to TRBJ1-5; D not certain. The CDR3 runs to 14 residues. Trimming cost V 2 bases and J 4 bases, with 9 bases left between them. The CDR3 DNA is TGTGCCAGCAGTTTATCGGGCAATAATCAGCCCCAGCATTTT. Protein: CASSLSGNNQPQHF.

This clonotype has at least ten counts. The chain carries TRBV11-2 and TRBJ2-7; 7 bases agree with TRBD2. The CDR3 sequence is 16 residues long. Trimming removed 5 bases from V and 2 bases from J; junction bases left unmatched: 12. Germline lookup yields CDR1 SGHAT and CDR2 FQNNGV. CDR3 amino acids: CASSPRGGRPPYEQYF. In DNA, the CDR3 is TGTGCCAGCAGCCCAAGGGGAGGGAGGCCTCCCTACGAGCAGTACTTC.

This chain links TRBV5-1 with TRBJ2-7, with 7 bases aligning to TRBD1. Looked up from germline, CDR1 is SGHRS and CDR2 is YFSETQ. The CDR3 contains 12 residues. Trimming cost V 7 bases and J 2 bases; bases outside gene matches: 3. CDR3 residues: CASGTEPYEQYF. The DNA of the CDR3 is TGCGCCAGCGGGACAGAACCCTACGAGCAGTACTTC.

This clonotype was counted many times. The chain recombines TRBV9 with TRBJ1-6; D may be TRBD1 (6 bases). The CDR3 contains 13 residues. CDR1 is SGDLS, CDR2 YYNGEE, per germline. Trimming removed 4 bases from V and 10 bases from J, with 12 bases in between. CDR3 amino acids: CASSQGQGSPLHF. Written as DNA, the CDR3 is TGTGCCAGCAGCCAAGGCCAGGGGTCACCCCTCCACTTT.

With respect to this clonotype: The junction departs from the called germline gene at one end, perhaps through a read error. The rearrangement joins TRBV6-2 or TRBV6-3 to TRBJ2-4; 7 bases are shared with TRBD2. Germline V gives CDR1 MNHEY, CDR2 SVGEGT. The CDR3 runs to 15 residues. The CDR3 nucleotides read TGTGCCAGCAGTTACTCGCCCACTAGCGCTGGCATTAAGTACTTC. As protein: CASSYSPTSAGIKYF.

The V gene is TRBV7-9, the J gene TRBJ2-7; D uncertain. Trimming removed 1 base at V and 5 bases at J, with 15 bases between. This CDR3 has 15 residues. Germline V gene lookup returns CDR1 SEHNR and CDR2 FQNEAQ (reference sequence). In DNA, the CDR3 is TGTGCCAGCAGCTTAGTGGGAATCTTGAAGGACGAGCAGTACTTC. Translating gives CASSLVGILKDEQYF.

Only a few counts were recorded for this clonotype. The gene calls are TRBV11-2 and TRBJ2-4; 8 positions agree with TRBD1. Losses at the gene ends were 5 bases for V and 6 bases for J; bases not matched to a gene: 6. Germline V gives CDR1 SGHAT, CDR2 FQNNGV. This CDR3 comprises 14 residues. Here the CDR3 DNA reads TGTGCCAGCAGCCCGGTGGGGACAGGAAACATTCAGTACTTC. As protein: CASSPVGTGNIQYF.

At least ten counts were recorded for this clonotype. The genes are TRBV29-1 and TRBJ2-2; tentatively, D is TRBD2 (5 bases). CDR3 size: 15 residues. The germline CDR1 and CDR2 sequences are SQVTM and ANQGSEA. The V and J ends lost 3 bases and 0 bases respectively, with 11 bases between them. The CDR3 sequence: CSVDNEGTNTGELFF. CDR3 nucleotide sequence: TGCAGCGTTGATAATGAGGGAACGAACACCGGGGAGCTGTTTTTT.

This clonotype was observed a few times. This chain joins TRBV5-1 and TRBJ2-2, with a weak D call TRBD1 (5 bases). The CDR3 loop spans 14 amino acids. The V end was cut by 0 bases, the J end by 4 bases, with 7 bases between. CDR1 is SGHRS, CDR2 YFSETQ, per germline. The CDR3 region is CASSLGRATGELFF. CDR3 sequence (DNA): TGCGCCAGCAGCTTGGGCAGGGCCACCGGGGAGCTGTTTTTT.

The chain uses TRBV5-1 and TRBJ2-6; tentatively, D is TRBD2 (7 bases). The CDR3 consists of 18 residues. The germline V gene encodes CDR1 SGHRS and CDR2 YFSETQ. The ends were cut back, 1 base at V and 0 bases at J, with 14 bases in the middle. CDR3 sequence: CASSLWGGRSSGANVLTF. The CDR3 DNA sequence: TGCGCCAGCAGCTTGTGGGGGGGCCGCTCCTCTGGGGCCAACGTCCTGACTTTC.

As to this clonotype: The conserved closing phenylalanine or tryptophan is absent in this CDR3, likely reflecting a read error. The chain joins TRBV20-1 to TRBJ1-2; 9 bases are shared with TRBD1. From germline, CDR1 is DFQATT and CDR2 SNEGSKA (reference sequence). This CDR3 spans 15 amino acids. V dropped 4 bases and J dropped 4; count of bases not matched to a gene: 10. CDR3 sequence reads: CSAIKPGTGTYGYTL. The CDR3 DNA reads TGCAGTGCTATCAAACCCGGGACAGGGACCTATGGCTACACCTTA.

This clonotype has ten or more counts. The chain carries TRBV5-1 and TRBJ1-6; TRBD1 might be the D (5 bases). The V and J ends lost 2 bases and 6 bases respectively, with 12 bases between them. The CDR3 runs to 15 residues. Germline-derived CDR1 and CDR2 are SGHRS and YFSETQ. CDR3 DNA sequence: TGCGCCAGCAGCTTTGGGGGGACGACTAATTCACCCCTCCACTTT. It specifies CASSFGGTTNSPLHF. Combining the CDR3 with reference TRBV5-1 and TRBJ1-6 gives the whole variable domain KAGVTQTPRYLIKTRGQQVTLSCSPISGHRSVSWYQQTPGQGLQFLFEYFSETQRNKGNFPGRFSGRQFSNSRSEMNVSTLELGDSALYLCASSFGGTTNSPLHFGNGTRLTVT.

This clonotype was seen a few times. The V and J genes are TRBV27 and TRBJ2-5, with 7 positions matching TRBD2. This CDR3 is 14 amino acids long. The germline gives CDR1 MNHEY, CDR2 SMNVEV (reference sequence). V gave up 5 bases and J gave up 5 bases; unmatched junction bases: 8. The CDR3 sequence is CASSPWGGRETQYF. The DNA of the CDR3 is TGTGCCAGCAGTCCCTGGGGAGGGCGGGAGACCCAGTACTTC.

In this sample, this clonotype turned up many times. This chain joins TRBV12-3 or TRBV12-4 and TRBJ1-5, with D possibly TRBD1 on 5 matching bases. Trimming cost V 5 bases and J 4 bases, with 6 bases left between them. This CDR3 region has 12 residues. The CDR3 DNA reads TGTGCCAGCAGTAACAGGAATCAGCCCCAGCATTTT. Its translation: CASSNRNQPQHF.

This sequence joins TRBV6-1 and TRBJ2-7, with TRBD2 matching 7 bases. The V gene's germline CDR1 is MNHNS and CDR2 SASEGT. With V trimmed by 5 bases and J by 2 bases, 6 bases remained unmatched. This CDR3 contains 14 residues. The CDR3 spells CASSQRGTTYEQYF. In DNA, the CDR3 is TGTGCCAGCAGTCAGCGGGGTACCACCTACGAGCAGTACTTC.

This clonotype was counted at least ten times. The rearrangement uses TRBV6-2 or TRBV6-3 and TRBJ1-5; TRBD1 might be the D (5 bases). The CDR3 consists of 13 residues. The V and J ends lost 5 bases and 9 bases respectively, with 14 bases between them. Germline V gene lookup returns CDR1 MNHEY and CDR2 SVGEGT. CDR3 bases: TGTGCCAGCAGTCCCCCGACAGTCCTGCCCCAGCATTTT. Its translation: CASSPPTVLPQHF.

There are many counts of this clonotype. The rearrangement uses TRBV4-1 and TRBJ2-7; D ambiguous. The CDR3 length is 15 residues. V was cut by 0 bases and J by 2 bases, with 11 bases left in between. In germline, CDR1 is MGHRA, CDR2 YSYEKL. Here the CDR3 reads CASSQETQRPYEQYF. CDR3 sequence (DNA): TGCGCCAGCAGCCAAGAAACCCAACGGCCCTACGAGCAGTACTTC.